A single sample is the source of the 22 T cell receptor beta chains below, sequenced in a study of blood T cell repertoires in COVID-19. Sequenced by immunoSEQ multiplex PCR; TCRdb stores in-frame clones only, minus some. The data show approximately 230,000 clones, 80% to 90% seen once. The sequencing sample was made of peripheral blood. The source is a man older than 75 with acute or convalescent COVID-19.

The V call is TRBV6-6, the J call TRBJ2-6; 9 bases agree with TRBD1. V was pared by 9 bases and J by 1 base, with 4 bases of the junction left unmatched. CDR3 length equals 15 residues. Per the germline V gene, CDR1 is MNHNY and CDR2 is SVGAGI (reference sequence). CDR3 in DNA: TGTGCCAGTGACAGGGGGGGGTCTGGGGCCAACGTCCTGACTTTC. It specifies CASDRGGSGANVLTF.

The rearrangement uses TRBV7-9 and TRBJ1-2; 8 bases are a match to TRBD1. Germline V gene lookup returns CDR1 SEHNR and CDR2 FQNEAQ (reference sequence). The CDR3 totals 15 residues. Germline trimming cut 5 bases from V and 1 base from J; bases unmatched to any gene: 6. The CDR3 DNA is TGTGCCAGCAGCCCTCAGGGGGCGGGTAACTATGGCTACACCTTC. Protein sequence: CASSPQGAGNYGYTF.

The chain recombines TRBV11-2 with TRBJ2-3; TRBD2 might be the D (5 bases). The V end lost 5 bases, the J end lost 4 bases, and 16 bases lay between the germline ends. The germline CDR1 and CDR2 sequences are SGHAT and FQNNGV. The length of the CDR3 is 15 residues. In DNA form, the CDR3 reads TGTGCCAGCAGCCGTACTAGTTTACCCCCAGATACGCAGTATTTT. It yields the protein CASSRTSLPPDTQYF.

The chain uses TRBV6-5 and TRBJ2-7, with D possibly TRBD1 on 6 matching bases. This CDR3 is 15 amino acids long. CDR1 and CDR2 from the germline V gene are MNHEY and SVGAGI. V shed 6 bases and J shed 4 bases, with 19 bases lying between them. CDR3 protein: CASSSSSTGRYEQYF. The CDR3 bases are TGTGCCAGCAGCTCCTCTTCGACAGGTAGATACGAGCAGTACTTC.

This clone came up a few times. The gene calls are TRBV28 and TRBJ1-1; tentative D call: TRBD1 (5 bases). Germline CDR1 MDHEN, CDR2 SYDVKM. The CDR3 totals 12 residues. V gave up 7 bases and J gave up 10 bases, with 16 bases separating them. The CDR3 nucleotides read TGTGCCAGCACGTGGGGCGGGGCGGGAGCTTTCTTT. Its translation is CASTWGGAGAFF.

V and J are TRBV5-4 and TRBJ2-1; TRBD1 is a possible D gene (6 bases). CDR1 SGHNT and CDR2 YYREEE come from the germline V gene (reference sequence). The CDR3 runs 13 residues. V was clipped by 4 bases and J by 4 bases, with 9 bases between them. The CDR3 loop reads CASSIQGYNEQFF. In DNA, the CDR3 is TGTGCCAGCAGCATTCAGGGGTACAATGAGCAGTTCTTC.

This chain connects TRBV2 to TRBJ2-5, with D possibly matching TRBD2 (6 bases). Germline CDR1 SNHLY, CDR2 FYNNEI. V was clipped by 5 bases and J by 1 base, with 14 bases between them. This CDR3 contains 15 residues. CDR3 region: CASSPILGGQETQYF. In DNA, the CDR3 is TGTGCCAGCAGTCCTATTCTGGGGGGCCAAGAGACCCAGTACTTC.

The chain couples TRBV7-2 to TRBJ1-5; D gene ambiguous. Germline CDR1 is SGHTA and CDR2 is FQGNSA. The CDR3 length is 13 residues. Trimming stripped 3 bases from V and 4 bases from J, with 7 bases between. Here the CDR3 DNA reads TGTGCCAGCAGCTTGCAGTATAATCAGCCCCAGCATTTT. Translating it yields CASSLQYNQPQHF. The whole variable domain, remainder taken from reference TRBV7-2 and TRBJ1-5, is GAGVSQSPSNKVTEKGKDVELRCDPISGHTALYWYRQSLGQGLEFLIYFQGNSAPDKSGLPSDRFSAERTGGSVSTLTIQRTQQEDSAVYLCASSLQYNQPQHFGDGTRLSIL.

The V call is TRBV7-6, the J call TRBJ2-1; 9 positions agree with TRBD1. The germline V gene encodes CDR1 SGHVS and CDR2 FNYEAQ. The CDR3 is 17 amino acids. The V and J ends lost 5 bases and 0 bases, in that order; junction bases with no gene match: 8. CDR3: CASSQGQGESSYNEQFF. CDR3 sequence (DNA): TGTGCCAGCAGCCAGGGACAGGGAGAAAGCTCCTACAATGAGCAGTTCTTC.

The V call is TRBV9, the J call TRBJ2-7, with 7 bases fitting TRBD2. The trim removed 0 bases at V and 4 bases at J, leaving 4 bases unmatched. CDR1 is SGDLS and CDR2 is YYNGEE in the germline V gene. The CDR3 contains 14 residues. The CDR3 here is CASSVGVSGYEQYF. In nucleotides, the CDR3 is TGTGCCAGCAGCGTAGGGGTTAGCGGGTACGAGCAGTACTTC.

Only a few counts were recorded for this clone. The CDR3 nucleotides are TGTGCCAGCAGTACGACAGGGGGTGACACTGAAGCTTTCTTT. Amino acids: CASSTTGGDTEAFF. The V and J genes are TRBV6-2 or TRBV6-3 and TRBJ1-1; 9 nucleotides agree with TRBD1. V was pared by 5 bases and J by 3 bases, with 4 bases of the junction left unmatched. This CDR3 is 14 amino acids long. The germline gives CDR1 MNHEY, CDR2 SVGEGT.

The chain links TRBV19 to TRBJ1-4, with 8 nucleotides matching TRBD1. This CDR3 has 14 amino acids. Germline V gene data show CDR1 as LNHDA and CDR2 as SQIVND (reference sequence). The junction had 1 base not matched to a gene; V was cut back by 4 bases and J by 3 bases. CDR3 nucleotides: TGTGCCAGTAGTACACAGGGGGCTAATGAAAAACTGTTTTTT. Its translation is CASSTQGANEKLFF.

Regarding this clone: An end of the junction does not agree with germline; a read error may underlie this. The chain employs TRBV10-3 and TRBJ2-5; TRBD1 agrees at 9 bases. Germline V gives CDR1 ENHRY, CDR2 SYGVKD. The CDR3 is made up of 15 amino acids. In nucleotides, the CDR3 is TGCGGGACGTCGGACAGGGGACTCAACCAAGAGACCCAGTACTTC. Translated: CGTSDRGLNQETQYF.

The CDR3 protein is CASKTDDTNYGYTF. In nucleotides, the CDR3 is TGTGCCAGTAAGACAGACGATACGAACTATGGCTACACCTTC. The rearrangement joins TRBV19 to TRBJ1-2, with D possibly being TRBD1 (5 bases). V lost 7 bases to trimming and J lost 2 bases, with 14 bases between them. The CDR3 runs 14 residues. Germline loops: CDR1 LNHDA, CDR2 SQIVND (reference sequence).

The chain couples TRBV28 to TRBJ1-3, with unresolved D. CDR3 length: 15 residues. V lost 3 bases and J lost 1, with 10 bases in between. Per the germline V gene, CDR1 is MDHEN and CDR2 is SYDVKM. Written as DNA, the CDR3 is TGTGCCAGCAGTTTGGCCACAGCATCTGGAAACACCATATATTTT. It is translated as CASSLATASGNTIYF.

The chain has TRBV5-5 and TRBJ1-2, with D tentatively TRBD1 (5 bases). With 2 bases removed from V and 6 bases from J, the gap between germline ends came to 11 bases. The germline gives CDR1 SGHKS, CDR2 YYEKEE (reference sequence). There are 13 residues in the CDR3. DNA for the CDR3: TGTGCCAGCAGCTTCCGCGGGGGGAATGGCTACACCTTC. The encoded protein is CASSFRGGNGYTF.

The rearrangement links TRBV2 to TRBJ2-6; TRBD1 might be the D (5 bases). The V end was cut by 4 bases, the J end by 0 bases, with 10 bases between. The germline V gene has CDR1 SNHLY and CDR2 FYNNEI. The CDR3 runs 16 residues. The CDR3, as DNA: TGTGCCAGCAGTGGACAGAAAATCTCTGGGGCCAACGTCCTGACTTTC. It specifies CASSGQKISGANVLTF.

The chain has TRBV7-2 and TRBJ2-5; 8 positions match TRBD2. Per the germline V gene, CDR1 is SGHTA and CDR2 is FQGNSA. The CDR3 extends over 16 amino acids. Trimming cost V 4 bases and J 6 bases; bases outside gene matches: 13. In DNA, the CDR3 is TGTGCCAGCAGCTGGGCCGGACCGGGGGGGTGGAAGACCCAGTACTTC. Residues: CASSWAGPGGWKTQYF.

The chain carries TRBV5-4 and TRBJ1-3; D is uncertain. The germline V gene has CDR1 SGHNT and CDR2 YYREEE (reference sequence). The CDR3 consists of 15 residues. Trimming removed 0 bases at V and 0 bases at J, with 7 bases between. Here the CDR3 reads CASSLALGSGNTIYF. In DNA, the CDR3 is TGTGCCAGCAGCTTGGCCCTCGGCTCTGGAAACACCATATATTTT.

V and J are TRBV7-8 and TRBJ1-5; 8 bases match TRBD1. CDR1 is SGHVS, CDR2 FQNEAQ, per germline. J lost 2 bases, V lost 4 bases, and 4 bases had no gene match. The CDR3 is made up of 15 amino acids. The CDR3 is CASSYSGGGNQPQHF. CDR3 bases: TGTGCCAGCAGCTACTCAGGGGGCGGCAATCAGCCCCAGCATTTT.

As to this clone: The germline gene is not matched at one end of the junction; a read error may be the cause. The rearrangement links TRBV6-2 or TRBV6-3 to TRBJ2-1, with D perhaps TRBD2 (6 bases). Germline V gene lookup returns CDR1 MNHEY and CDR2 SVGEGT. This CDR3 is 15 amino acids long. In nucleotides, the CDR3 is TGTGCCAGCAGTTACTCATCTACTAGCTACTATGAGCAGTTCTTC. Its protein is CASSYSSTSYYEQFF.

A word on this clone: Other DNA sequences in this sample translate to the same CDR3. The chain links TRBV19 to TRBJ1-2; D might be TRBD1 (6 bases). Trimming cost V 5 bases and J 4 bases, with 11 bases left between them. Germline loops: CDR1 LNHDA, CDR2 SQIVND (reference sequence). The CDR3 length is 13 residues. The CDR3 DNA reads TGTGCCAGTAGTCTACAGGGATCCTATGGCTACACCTTC. Amino acid sequence: CASSLQGSYGYTF.